This T cell receptor (beta chain) was captured by sequencing in a study of blood T cell repertoires in COVID-19. On the study more broadly: Samples taken during acute and convalescent COVID-19 were collected in the United States, Italy and Spain.

In the original workflow: Counts of nucleated cells, estimated from reference gene primer amplification, were obtained. Libraries were prepared by immunoSEQ multiplex PCR; TCRdb keeps only in-frame clonotypes and omits some of them. That table is the source of V, J and clone size, and D and trimming were worked out from the DNA. The sample yields 130,000 to 150,000 clones, less than 90% seen once. With 0 bases removed from V and 5 bases from J, the gap between germline ends came to 5 bases. The germline CDR1 and CDR2 sequences are SGDLS and YYNGEE. The CDR3 consists of 12 residues. Participants were aged about 18 to 90 years, lived in about two dozen US areas, and enrolled virtually.

The clonotype was recovered from a woman between 50 and 59 years old who had been exposed to COVID-19. The rearrangement links TRBV9 to TRBJ2-5; the D is unclear. The sequencing sample was made of PBMCs or T cells enriched from blood (not recorded which). Here the CDR3 reads CASSVVGETQYF. DNA of the CDR3: TGTGCCAGCAGCGTAGTCGGGGAGACCCAGTACTTC.